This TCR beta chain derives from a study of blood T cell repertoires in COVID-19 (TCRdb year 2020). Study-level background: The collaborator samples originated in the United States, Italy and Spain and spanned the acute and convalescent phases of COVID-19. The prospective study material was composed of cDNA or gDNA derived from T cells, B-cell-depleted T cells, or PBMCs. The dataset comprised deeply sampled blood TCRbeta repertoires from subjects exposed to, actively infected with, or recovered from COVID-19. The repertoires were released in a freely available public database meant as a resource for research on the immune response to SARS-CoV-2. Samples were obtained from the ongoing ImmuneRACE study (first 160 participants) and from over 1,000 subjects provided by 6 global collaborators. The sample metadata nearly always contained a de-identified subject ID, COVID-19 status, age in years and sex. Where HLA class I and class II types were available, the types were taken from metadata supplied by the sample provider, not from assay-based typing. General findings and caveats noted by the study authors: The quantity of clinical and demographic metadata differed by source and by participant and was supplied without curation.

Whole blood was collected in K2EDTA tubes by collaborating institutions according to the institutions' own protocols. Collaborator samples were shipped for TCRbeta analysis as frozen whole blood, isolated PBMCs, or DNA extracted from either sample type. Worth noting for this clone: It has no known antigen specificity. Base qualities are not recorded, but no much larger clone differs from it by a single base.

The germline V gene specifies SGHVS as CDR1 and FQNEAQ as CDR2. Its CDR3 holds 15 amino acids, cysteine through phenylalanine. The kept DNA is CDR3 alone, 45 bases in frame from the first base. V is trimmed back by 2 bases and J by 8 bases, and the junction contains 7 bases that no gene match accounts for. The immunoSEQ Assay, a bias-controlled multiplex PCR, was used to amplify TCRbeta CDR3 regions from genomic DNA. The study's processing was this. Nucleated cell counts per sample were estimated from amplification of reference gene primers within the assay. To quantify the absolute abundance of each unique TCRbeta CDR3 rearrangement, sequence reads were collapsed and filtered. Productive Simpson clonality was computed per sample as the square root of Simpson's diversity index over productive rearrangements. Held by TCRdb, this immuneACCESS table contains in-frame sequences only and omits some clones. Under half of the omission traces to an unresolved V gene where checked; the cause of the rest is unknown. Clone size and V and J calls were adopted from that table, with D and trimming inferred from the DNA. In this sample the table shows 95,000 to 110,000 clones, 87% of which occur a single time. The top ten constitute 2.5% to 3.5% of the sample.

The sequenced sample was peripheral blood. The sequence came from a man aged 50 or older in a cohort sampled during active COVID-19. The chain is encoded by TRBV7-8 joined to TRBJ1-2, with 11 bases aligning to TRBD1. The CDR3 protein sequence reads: CASSLRDRGNEGYTF. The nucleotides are TGTGCCAGCAGCTTAAGGGACAGGGGGAACGAAGGCTACACCTTC.